The entry below gives a single TCR beta chain sequence along with its context. The specificity of this receptor is unknown. This may come from a read error, since a much larger clone is one base off. The library was generated by RACE. For sequencing, a NextSeq 500 was employed. Library preparation attached unique molecular identifiers to individual cDNA molecules for quantitative, reproducible TCR counting. From each blood RNA sample, both TCR alpha and TCR beta chains were sequenced. Regarding the original processing steps: A median of about 100,000 TCRs per sample was observed, with a range of about 20,000 to 750,000. V, J and CDR3 annotation of the TCR reads was performed with the Decombinator software suite. Every sample was subsampled to the same number of TCRs (28,000) for the PS versus PT1 abundance plots. Expanded TCRs were defined as absent before sensitization and observed at least eight times at the 2-week time point. TCRdb handled the public reads itself, with Q25 trimming in fastp and clone calling in MiXCR, and kept productive beta chains. Records with the same CDR3 protein are collapsed into one entry carrying the most frequent genes and DNA. The V and J calls shown here were made by TCRdb, not taken from the authors' results. This sample comprises 80,000 to 100,000 distinct CDR3 sequences, under 15% of them detected only once. The top ten hold approximately 2% of the sample.

Taken with the paper, the label for time point translates to: patch test 1, 2 weeks after DPC sensitization. In the paper's terms, the treatment or condition label means: therapeutic diphenylcyclopropenone sensitization with weekly scalp DPC. Blood at each patch-test visit was drawn before the patch test was applied. Patients were eligible if aged 18 to 70, diagnosed with alopecia and judged suitable for DPC therapy, and pregnant patients were excluded. Total RNA was extracted from unfractionated whole blood collected in Tempus Blood RNA tubes. The CDR3 sequence holds 13 residues, the cysteine and phenylalanine included. CDR3 DNA only is kept here, 39 bases in frame from base 1. Per the germline V gene (reference sequence), DFQATT is the CDR1 and SNEGSKA is the CDR2. Trimming takes 7 bases off V and 9 bases off J; junction bases not matched to a gene: 12. This record comes from a study of human T cells and chemical hapten exposure (dated by TCRdb to the early 2020s). The study in broad terms: For sensitization, 2% DPC in acetone was applied to a 2 cm by 2 cm area of upper inner arm skin. Most of the patients in the cohort were female, and the cohort covered alopecia areata with under or over 50% scalp involvement, alopecia totalis and alopecia universalis. Throughout the study period of about 22 weeks, patients also received therapeutic DPC doses to the scalp every week. Blood samples were taken from patients before sensitization (week 0) and at 2, 6 and about 24 weeks after DPC sensitization. Libraries were pooled for sequencing, and per-sample TCR yields varied mainly because of small differences in library volumes within the pool. Some 29 alopecia patients gave blood for TCR sequencing at one to four time points (pre-sensitization, 2, 6 and 24 weeks). The study tracked peripheral blood TCR repertoire changes in vivo during primary and secondary sensitization to the hapten diphenylcyclopropenone (DPC) in alopecia patients. Patch testing was done on the upper back using Finn chambers containing 0.01% DPC, and results were scored after 6 days according to International Contact Dermatitis Research Group standards. On the study overall, not on this receptor specifically: The number of TCRs above 1 in 1000 frequency did not change with DPC sensitization; there was no evidence of global repertoire structure alterations. Because all patients had alopecia, a presumed autoimmune disease, the immune response of the patients might differ from that of healthy individuals. The number of PT1 expanded TCRs positively correlated with patch test score, significant at thresholds 8, 16 and 32 but not 4. After repeated subsampling, changes were observed in the strength of the expansion versus patch-test correlation and in the threshold at which the correlation became significant. Compared with pre-sensitization or healthy control sets, expanded TCRs formed significantly more large CDR3 similarity clusters, which is consistent with antigen-driven responses.

The chain is assembled from TRBV20-1 and TRBJ2-1; TRBD1 fits 7 bases in the junction. The sample was whole blood, taken in connection with sensitization to the hapten diphenylcyclopropenone (DPC). This TCR came from a woman in her 40s with alopecia areata. Some clones in this sample may be carry-over from other donors' samples. This receptor carries the CDR3 CSGGRQGISEQFF. The nucleotide sequence is given as TGCAGTGGAGGTCGACAGGGAATTAGTGAGCAGTTCTTC.